This TCR beta chain emerged from a study of blood T cell repertoires in COVID-19. Study-wide background: Italy, Spain and the United States were the sources of the convalescent and acute COVID-19 samples. Sample material is recorded as cDNA or gDNA derived from T cells, B-cell-depleted T cells, or PBMCs.

Seattle researchers signed up patients amid active infection and tracked them longitudinally. Clones were read by immunoSEQ multiplex PCR, and TCRdb kept only the in-frame ones, dropping some. The sample lists about 150,000 clones, approximately 83% seen once, with around 10% in the top ten. The length of the CDR3 is 13 residues. The germline V and J ends were trimmed by 6 bases and 6 bases, with 14 bases remaining between them. The V call is TRBV12-3 or TRBV12-4, the J call TRBJ1-2, with D possibly matching TRBD1 (5 bases). This TCR was sampled from a woman aged 60-70 years with COVID-19, enrolled during active disease. The sample consisted of peripheral blood. CDR3 amino acids: CASSQDIANGYTF. CDR3 bases: TGTGCCAGCAGCCAGGACATCGCCAATGGCTACACCTTC.